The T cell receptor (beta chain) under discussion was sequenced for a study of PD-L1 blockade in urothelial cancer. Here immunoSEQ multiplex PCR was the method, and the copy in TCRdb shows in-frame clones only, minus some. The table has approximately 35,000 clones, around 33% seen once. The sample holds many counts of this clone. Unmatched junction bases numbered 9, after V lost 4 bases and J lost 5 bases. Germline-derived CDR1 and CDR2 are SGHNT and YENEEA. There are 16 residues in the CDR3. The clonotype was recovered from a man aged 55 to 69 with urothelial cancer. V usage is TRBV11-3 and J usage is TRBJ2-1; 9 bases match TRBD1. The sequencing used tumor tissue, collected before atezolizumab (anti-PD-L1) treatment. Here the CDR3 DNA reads TGTGCCAGCAGCTCCCCCGGGACAGGGCCCAACAATGAGCAGTTCTTC. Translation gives CASSSPGTGPNNEQFF.